The 11 T cell receptor beta chains below come from one sample, sequenced in a study of a mutant IDH1 vaccine in newly diagnosed glioma. Time point: week 47, end of study. Doses of 300 ug of mutant IDH1 20-mer peptide were given with topical imiquimod. The table came from immunoSEQ multiplex PCR; TCRdb's copy has only in-frame clones and leaves some out. The sample records around 30,000 clones, about 86% being singletons. Their antigens remain unidentified. Specimen: PBMCs, collected from a glioma patient whose treatment included an IDH1 peptide vaccine. The receptors were sampled from a woman aged 30 to 39 with glioma.

J is TRBJ2-2 and V is TRBV6-1; D might be TRBD2 (6 bases). In germline, CDR1 is MNHNS, CDR2 SASEGT. This CDR3 spans 14 amino acids. V was cut by 4 bases and J by 1 base, with 7 bases left in between. DNA of the CDR3: TGTGCCAGCAGTGGAGCGGGGAACACCGGGGAGCTGTTTTTT. Translating gives CASSGAGNTGELFF.

The chain has TRBV4-1 and TRBJ1-5, with TRBD1 as a possible D gene (5 bases). The CDR3 is made up of 15 amino acids. Trimming pared 4 bases from V and 5 bases from J, leaving 15 bases between. Germline lookup yields CDR1 MGHRA and CDR2 YSYEKL. The CDR3 sequence is CASSPGGGLDQPQHF. The CDR3 region has the DNA TGCGCCAGCAGCCCCGGGGGGGGTCTGGATCAGCCCCAGCATTTT.

V usage is TRBV20-1 and J usage is TRBJ2-5; 7 bases match TRBD1. The germline V gene encodes CDR1 DFQATT and CDR2 SNEGSKA (reference sequence). CDR3 size: 11 residues. The junction had 1 base not matched to a gene; V was cut back by 5 bases and J by 4 bases. CDR3 protein: CSAHRGETQYF. The CDR3 DNA follows: TGCAGTGCTCACAGGGGAGAGACCCAGTACTTC.

The chain links TRBV11-2 to TRBJ2-3, with TRBD2 matching 7 bases. Germline V lookup: CDR1 SGHAT, CDR2 FQNNGV. The V segment lost 3 bases and the J segment 6 bases; nucleotides outside the gene matches: 6. The CDR3 has 14 residues. The chain's CDR3 is CASSLSDSGDTQYF. The DNA of the CDR3 is TGTGCCAGCAGCTTGTCCGATAGCGGGGATACGCAGTATTTT.

The CDR3: CASSIRGPANYGYTF. CDR3 nucleotide sequence: TGTGCCAGCAGCATCAGAGGGCCAGCTAACTATGGCTACACCTTC. The chain recombines TRBV5-4 with TRBJ1-2, with no clear D. The CDR3 is made up of 15 amino acids. Germline V lookup: CDR1 SGHNT, CDR2 YYREEE (reference sequence). Trimming removed 4 bases at V and 0 bases at J, with 13 bases between.

The chain employs TRBV18 and TRBJ1-1; D is ambiguous. Looked up from germline, CDR1 is KGHSH and CDR2 is LQKENI. The CDR3 is 15 amino acids. V was trimmed by 0 bases and J by 0 bases, leaving 8 bases between them. The CDR3 sequence is CASSPPLRLNTEAFF. The CDR3 DNA reads TGTGCCAGCTCACCACCGTTACGGTTGAACACTGAAGCTTTCTTT.

The rearrangement links TRBV5-1 to TRBJ1-1; tentative D call: TRBD1 (5 bases). The CDR3 runs to 13 residues. Germline CDR1 and CDR2: SGHRS and YFSETQ. V gave up 6 bases and J gave up 3 bases, with 12 bases separating them. CDR3 loop: CASTETVHTEAFF. Written as DNA, the CDR3 is TGCGCCAGCACCGAGACAGTCCACACTGAAGCTTTCTTT.

This clone was counted a few times. This chain links TRBV2 with TRBJ1-2, with D perhaps matching TRBD1 (5 bases). Germline V gene lookup returns CDR1 SNHLY and CDR2 FYNNEI. There are 12 residues in the CDR3. V lost 4 bases to trimming and J lost 3 bases, with 6 bases between them. The CDR3 reads CASSGGDYGYTF. CDR3 nucleotides: TGTGCCAGCAGTGGGGGGGACTATGGCTACACCTTC.

J is TRBJ2-7 and V is TRBV5-1; D gene ambiguous. Germline lookup yields CDR1 SGHRS and CDR2 YFSETQ. The CDR3 runs 13 residues. Trimming shortened V by 3 bases and J by 6 bases, and 13 bases separated the two germline ends. This CDR3 reads CASSSDPHFEQYF. The CDR3 DNA sequence: TGCGCCAGCAGCTCCGATCCCCACTTCGAGCAGTACTTC.

The J gene is TRBJ1-1, the V gene TRBV7-3; D is uncertain. This CDR3 is built from 14 residues. Looked up from germline, CDR1 is SGHTA and CDR2 is FQGTGA. Trimming took 5 bases from V and 5 from J, leaving 15 bases between them. This chain's CDR3 is CASSPGRPMTEAFF. The DNA of the CDR3 is TGTGCCAGCAGCCCGGGCAGGCCAATGACTGAAGCTTTCTTT.

The chain recombines TRBV11-2 with TRBJ1-2; the match to TRBD1 covers 7 bases. Looked up from germline, CDR1 is SGHAT and CDR2 is FQNNGV. V gave up 0 bases and J gave up 6 bases; unmatched junction bases: 4. The CDR3 has 14 residues. The CDR3 here is CASSLDPGGDGYTF. The CDR3 DNA sequence: TGTGCCAGCAGCTTAGATCCAGGGGGTGATGGCTACACCTTC.